One and the same sample provided the 5 T cell receptor beta chains below, sequenced in a study of CD8+CD57+ T cells in acquired aplastic anemia. The TCR beta profiling, which covered VDJ combination and CDR3 sequence, was carried out using genomic DNA as the template. From the reads, TCRdb called clonotypes with MiXCR, one entry per CDR3 protein. Altogether approximately 170,000 distinct CDR3 sequences are present, less than 70% being singletons, with the ten largest covering more than 15%. The sample comprised sorted CD4+, CD8+, or CD8+CD57+ T cells (not recorded which) from PBMCs. These receptors all come from a human donor in good health, serving as a control.

CDR3 sequence (DNA): TGCAGTGCTAGAGCTGGGACAGGGCTTAATTCACCCCTCCACTTT. Its translation: CSARAGTGLNSPLHF. V usage is TRBV20-1 and J usage is TRBJ1-6; the match to TRBD1 covers 9 bases. Germline V gene data show CDR1 as DFQATT and CDR2 as SNEGSKA (reference sequence). The CDR3 totals 15 residues. Unmatched junction bases numbered 4, after V lost 1 base and J lost 6 bases.

The chain couples TRBV14 to TRBJ1-1, with TRBD1 matching 8 bases. The CDR3 sequence is 16 residues long. Germline V gives CDR1 SGHDN, CDR2 FVKESK. With 2 bases clipped from V and 4 bases from J, the junction kept 9 bases outside the gene matches. CDR3 sequence (DNA): TGTGCCAGCAGCCAAAATTCAAGGACAGGGAGCACTGAAGCTTTCTTT. It encodes CASSQNSRTGSTEAFF.

This chain links TRBV20-1 with TRBJ1-1; D is unresolved. Germline V lookup: CDR1 DFQATT, CDR2 SNEGSKA (reference sequence). Trimming shortened V by 3 bases and J by 0 bases, and 17 bases separated the two germline ends. This CDR3 has 16 amino acids. The CDR3 coding sequence is TGCAGTGCTAGGAAAGGACCCAGCCTTATGAACACTGAAGCTTTCTTT. It specifies CSARKGPSLMNTEAFF.

To note about this clonotype: A much bigger clone sits one base away, suggesting this may be a read error. The rearrangement links TRBV6-2 or TRBV6-3 to TRBJ2-7; D ambiguous. The CDR3 spans 15 residues. Germline CDR1 and CDR2: MNHEY and SVGEGT. The CDR3 is CASSSPPIGTYEQHF. For the CDR3, the DNA is TGTGCCAGCAGTTCCCCCCCAATCGGAACCTACGAGCAGCACTTC.

J is TRBJ2-7 and V is TRBV5-1, with 7 nucleotides matching TRBD2. Trimming removed 4 bases from V and 5 bases from J; junction bases left unmatched: 9. Per the germline V gene, CDR1 is SGHRS and CDR2 is YFSETQ. The CDR3 is 14 amino acids. This chain's CDR3 is CASSPVGGGNEQYF. CDR3 nucleotides: TGCGCCAGCAGCCCTGTCGGGGGAGGGAACGAGCAGTACTTC.